These T cell receptor beta chains were read from a single sample in a study of OX40 agonist ivuxolimab in advanced cancers. The method was immunoSEQ multiplex PCR; TCRdb's version includes in-frame clones alone and lacks a portion of them. Of some 70,000 clones listed, 89% are singletons. The sequenced sample was CD4+ or CD8+ T cells sorted from blood, obtained in a trial of the OX40 agonist ivuxolimab. These receptors were collected from an adult with an advanced solid tumor such as melanoma, head and neck, liver or kidney cancer. Both conserved end residues are part of each CDR3. The D gene is left open where the match is weak.

v_call: TRBV7-2
cdr3_length: 13
d_call: NA
cdr3_aa: CASSPSTNEKLFF

v_call: TRBV7-2
cdr3_length: 19
d_call: TRBD1
cdr3_aa: CASSSPGQGFPPHNSPLHF

v_call: TRBV2
cdr3_length: 15
d_call: TRBD1
cdr3_aa: CASIKDRGENQPQHF

v_call: TRBV7-9
cdr3_length: 16
d_call: TRBD1
cdr3_aa: CASSGRDRGFFYEQYF

v_call: TRBV5-1
cdr3_length: 12
d_call: NA
cdr3_aa: CASSSDGYEQYF

v_call: TRBV5-5
cdr3_length: 14
d_call: NA
cdr3_aa: CASSLLASTGELFF

v_call: TRBV11-2
cdr3_length: 17
d_call: NA
cdr3_aa: CASSLGWGGSYNSPLHF

v_call: TRBV6-1
cdr3_length: 14
d_call: NA
cdr3_aa: CASSEGSGIYGYTF

v_call: TRBV6-4
cdr3_length: 16
d_call: NA
cdr3_aa: CASSDSSRGGNSPLHF

v_call: TRBV6-1
cdr3_length: 14
d_call: NA
cdr3_aa: CASSEYWDSYGYTF

v_call: TRBV5-5
cdr3_length: 14
d_call: NA
cdr3_aa: CASSSISSNQPQHF

v_call: TRBV7-8
cdr3_length: 13
d_call: NA
cdr3_aa: CASSKTGNTEAFF

v_call: TRBV5-1
cdr3_length: 17
d_call: NA
cdr3_aa: CASSLEGLNFGNTEAFF

v_call: TRBV7-5
cdr3_length: 14
d_call: NA
cdr3_aa: CVRSGREDNEKLFF

v_call: TRBV6-1
cdr3_length: 14
d_call: NA
cdr3_aa: CASSESGDNEKLFF

v_call: TRBV18
cdr3_length: 17
d_call: TRBD2
cdr3_aa: CASSPPSSGVNTGELFF

v_call: TRBV10-3
cdr3_length: 13
d_call: NA
cdr3_aa: CAISRQGNSPLHF

v_call: TRBV18
cdr3_length: 17
d_call: TRBD2
cdr3_aa: CASSPQTSGGAIGTQYF

v_call: TRBV4-1
cdr3_length: 16
d_call: TRBD1
cdr3_aa: CASSQHRGAGNTEAFF

v_call: TRBV11-2
cdr3_length: 15
d_call: NA
cdr3_aa: CASSLGAGSGNTIYF

v_call: TRBV7-9
cdr3_length: 15
d_call: TRBD2
cdr3_aa: CASSLSGGSYNEQFF

v_call: TRBV5-5
cdr3_length: 15
d_call: NA
cdr3_aa: CASSTAAGGGNTIYF

v_call: TRBV5-1
cdr3_length: 16
d_call: NA
cdr3_aa: CASSLAGDSGANVLTF

v_call: TRBV6-1
cdr3_length: 17
d_call: TRBD2
cdr3_aa: CASSVSLAGGSTDTQYF

v_call: TRBV25-1
cdr3_length: 15
d_call: NA
cdr3_aa: CASSEAGTRVGELFF

v_call: TRBV4-1
cdr3_length: 11
d_call: NA
cdr3_aa: CASSQMGGYTF

v_call: TRBV10-2
cdr3_length: 16
d_call: NA
cdr3_aa: CASSDSMGGNTGELFF

v_call: TRBV27
cdr3_length: 14
d_call: NA
cdr3_aa: CASSFRERNSPLHF

v_call: TRBV11-2
cdr3_length: 12
d_call: NA
cdr3_aa: CASSLDQRVQYF

v_call: TRBV6-1
cdr3_length: 11
d_call: NA
cdr3_aa: CASSENYGYTF

v_call: TRBV6-5
cdr3_length: 15
d_call: NA
cdr3_aa: CASTEAGGRMETQYF

v_call: TRBV18
cdr3_length: 15
d_call: NA
cdr3_aa: CASSPPGSSGNTIYF

v_call: TRBV6-6
cdr3_length: 15
d_call: NA
cdr3_aa: CASSYSYGATGELFF

v_call: TRBV4-1
cdr3_length: 16
d_call: TRBD2
cdr3_aa: CASSQWRGGEGETQYF

v_call: TRBV11-1
cdr3_length: 15
d_call: TRBD2
cdr3_aa: CASSFRAGGNNEQFF

v_call: TRBV4-1
cdr3_length: 15
d_call: NA
cdr3_aa: CASSQDEDSYNEQFF

v_call: TRBV2
cdr3_length: 14
d_call: NA
cdr3_aa: CASSYSALHQPQHF

v_call: TRBV5-1
cdr3_length: 14
d_call: NA
cdr3_aa: CASSPSGGFNEQYF

v_call: TRBV6-6
cdr3_length: 16
d_call: TRBD1
cdr3_aa: CASRGTVLSGANVLTF

v_call: TRBV4-2
cdr3_length: 14
d_call: NA
cdr3_aa: CASSQGRPSDTQYF

v_call: TRBV7-2
cdr3_length: 13
d_call: NA
cdr3_aa: CASSLLYTGELFF

v_call: TRBV21-1
cdr3_length: 13
d_call: NA
cdr3_aa: CASETGEGEKLFF

v_call: TRBV29-1
cdr3_length: 14
d_call: NA
cdr3_aa: CSVSPGRGSYGYTF

v_call: TRBV5-1
cdr3_length: 15
d_call: NA
cdr3_aa: CASSLGVLGADTQYF

v_call: TRBV30
cdr3_length: 11
d_call: NA
cdr3_aa: CAWSRPEKLFF

v_call: TRBV6-5
cdr3_length: 16
d_call: TRBD1
cdr3_aa: CASSSGTGATNQPQHF

v_call: TRBV7-2
cdr3_length: 14
d_call: NA
cdr3_aa: CASSQRTGVTEAFF

v_call: TRBV25-1
cdr3_length: 12
d_call: NA
cdr3_aa: CASIHGGTEAFF

v_call: TRBV6-5
cdr3_length: 15
d_call: TRBD1
cdr3_aa: CASSRAGGSGDTQYF

v_call: TRBV4-1
cdr3_length: 16
d_call: TRBD1
cdr3_aa: CASSPTTGVGSTEAFF

v_call: TRBV14
cdr3_length: 14
d_call: NA
cdr3_aa: CASSPWTSPYEQYF

v_call: TRBV11-1
cdr3_length: 14
d_call: NA
cdr3_aa: CASSFLRGNSPLHF

v_call: TRBV15
cdr3_length: 15
d_call: NA
cdr3_aa: CATSRTQGPTYEQYF

v_call: TRBV21-1
cdr3_length: 14
d_call: NA
cdr3_aa: CASSKAREYYGYTF

v_call: TRBV5-1
cdr3_length: 15
d_call: TRBD1
cdr3_aa: CASSLQGARGTEAFF

v_call: TRBV2
cdr3_length: 15
d_call: TRBD2
cdr3_aa: CASSVGTSGFGEQFF

v_call: TRBV6-5
cdr3_length: 13
d_call: NA
cdr3_aa: CASSYGGTDTQYF

v_call: TRBV7-2
cdr3_length: 15
d_call: NA
cdr3_aa: CASSLGVGSGYGYTF

v_call: TRBV7-9
cdr3_length: 14
d_call: NA
cdr3_aa: CASSSTGRGNTIYF